The 13 T cell receptor beta chains below come from one sample, sequenced in a study of T cell responses to AZD1222 COVID-19 vaccine. The protocol was immunoSEQ multiplex PCR, while the TCRdb copy is restricted to in-frame clones and leaves out a portion. The data hold 120,000 to 150,000 clones, with 75% to 90% observed a single time. This sample comprised peripheral blood, obtained 28 days after the second AZD1222 dose. These receptors came from an adult who received the AZD1222 COVID-19 vaccine.

The chain carries TRBV15 and TRBJ1-1, with D possibly TRBD1 on 5 matching bases. The CDR3 contains 14 residues. Germline V CDR1 and CDR2: LNHNV, YYDKDF (reference sequence). V lost 8 bases, J lost 0 bases, and 13 bases lay in between. The CDR3 spells CATVDGGLNTEAFF. The CDR3 DNA reads TGTGCCACCGTGGACGGGGGACTGAACACTGAAGCTTTCTTT.

The CDR3 DNA reads as TGTGCCAGCTCACCCACCACAGGGGTCACCGGGGAGCTGTTTTTT. This sequence encodes CASSPTTGVTGELFF. V and J are TRBV18 and TRBJ2-2; 7 bases fit TRBD1. Germline values: CDR1 KGHSH, CDR2 LQKENI. This CDR3 is 15 amino acids long. The V segment lost 3 bases and the J segment 4 bases; nucleotides outside the gene matches: 5.

V usage is TRBV14 and J usage is TRBJ2-1; D is uncertain. The CDR3 has 11 amino acids. Germline CDR1 reads SGHDN; CDR2 reads FVKESK. V was cut by 1 base and J by 10 bases, with 5 bases left in between. For the CDR3, the DNA is TGTGCCAGCAGCCAAGCTCACGAGCAGTTCTTC. The encoded protein is CASSQAHEQFF.

The gene calls are TRBV6-2 or TRBV6-3 and TRBJ2-7; D possibly corresponds to TRBD1 (6 bases). V dropped 6 bases and J dropped 3 bases, with 9 bases sitting between them. The CDR3 has 12 amino acids. CDR1 is MNHEY and CDR2 is SVGEGT in the germline V gene. The CDR3 region is CASSRDNYEQYF. The CDR3 coding sequence is TGTGCCAGCAGCCGGGACAACTACGAGCAGTACTTC.

The chain employs TRBV7-2 and TRBJ2-1, with D perhaps matching TRBD2 (5 bases). The CDR3 runs to 16 residues. CDR1 and CDR2 (germline): SGHTA, FQGNSA. The V and J ends lost 2 bases and 2 bases respectively, with 13 bases between them. The CDR3 DNA is TGTGCCAGCAGCTTAAACCCAAGCGGCCCCTACAATGAGCAGTTCTTC. It specifies CASSLNPSGPYNEQFF.

The rearrangement uses TRBV6-6 and TRBJ1-1, with TRBD1 matching over 7 bases. The CDR3 spans 14 residues. Germline V gene lookup returns CDR1 MNHNY and CDR2 SVGAGI (reference sequence). V dropped 7 bases and J dropped 4; count of bases not matched to a gene: 9. CDR3 protein: CASIVQGVVTEAFF. CDR3 nucleotides: TGTGCCAGCATCGTTCAGGGGGTTGTCACTGAAGCTTTCTTT.

The rearrangement joins TRBV7-2 to TRBJ2-1, with 9 bases that match TRBD2. CDR1 is SGHTA and CDR2 is FQGNSA in the germline V gene. CDR3 size: 15 residues. V dropped 3 bases and J dropped 1; count of bases not matched to a gene: 1. CDR3 in amino acids: CASSFSGSSYNEQFF. DNA for the CDR3: TGTGCCAGCAGCTTTAGCGGGAGTTCCTACAATGAGCAGTTCTTC.

V and J are TRBV27 and TRBJ2-7; maybe TRBD1 (6 bases). Deletions cut 2 bases from V and 2 bases from J, with 10 bases between. There are 14 residues in the CDR3. The germline CDR1 and CDR2 sequences are MNHEY and SMNVEV (reference sequence). The CDR3 region is CASSLGGGTYEQYF. The CDR3 region has the DNA TGTGCCAGCAGTTTAGGGGGCGGAACCTACGAGCAGTACTTC.

V and J are TRBV28 and TRBJ2-3, with 9 nucleotides matching TRBD2. The germline gives CDR1 MDHEN, CDR2 SYDVKM. Losses at the gene ends were 5 bases for V and 4 bases for J; bases not matched to a gene: 13. The CDR3 has 17 amino acids. The CDR3 region has the DNA TGTGCCAGCAGTGCAAAATCTAGCGGGATGAGGCCAGATACGCAGTATTTT. It specifies CASSAKSSGMRPDTQYF.

This clone was observed once. V is TRBV6-2 or TRBV6-3 and J is TRBJ1-1; D is unclear. Germline assignment: CDR1 MNHEY and CDR2 SVGEGT. There are 16 residues in the CDR3. V lost 2 bases and J 4 bases, leaving 17 bases between the germline ends. The CDR3 sequence is CASSYKGSWRGTEAFF. DNA of the CDR3: TGTGCCAGCAGTTACAAGGGTTCTTGGCGGGGCACTGAAGCTTTCTTT.

This chain connects TRBV28 to TRBJ2-5; D remains ambiguous. The V end lost 2 bases, the J end lost 2 bases, and 6 bases lay between the germline ends. Germline values: CDR1 MDHEN, CDR2 SYDVKM. This CDR3 is 13 amino acids long. The CDR3 DNA is TGTGCCAGCAGTTTAGTAATACAAGAGACCCAGTACTTC. Amino acids: CASSLVIQETQYF.

This CDR3 reads CASSLVGRGNQPQHF. In DNA, the CDR3 is TGTGCCAGCAGCTTAGTGGGCAGGGGCAATCAGCCCCAGCATTTT. V usage is TRBV7-2 and J usage is TRBJ1-5; D might be TRBD1 (5 bases). The CDR3 has 15 amino acids. V lost 1 base to trimming and J lost 2 bases, with 9 bases between them. Germline CDR1 reads SGHTA; CDR2 reads FQGNSA.

The chain employs TRBV19 and TRBJ2-1, with 7 positions matching TRBD1. Unmatched junction bases numbered 10, after V lost 1 base and J lost 10 bases. The germline CDR1 and CDR2 sequences are LNHDA and SQIVND (reference sequence). This CDR3 has 15 amino acids. The CDR3 loop reads CASSIGGQRRGEQFF. The DNA of the CDR3 is TGTGCCAGTAGTATAGGGGGACAGAGGCGAGGAGAGCAGTTCTTC.